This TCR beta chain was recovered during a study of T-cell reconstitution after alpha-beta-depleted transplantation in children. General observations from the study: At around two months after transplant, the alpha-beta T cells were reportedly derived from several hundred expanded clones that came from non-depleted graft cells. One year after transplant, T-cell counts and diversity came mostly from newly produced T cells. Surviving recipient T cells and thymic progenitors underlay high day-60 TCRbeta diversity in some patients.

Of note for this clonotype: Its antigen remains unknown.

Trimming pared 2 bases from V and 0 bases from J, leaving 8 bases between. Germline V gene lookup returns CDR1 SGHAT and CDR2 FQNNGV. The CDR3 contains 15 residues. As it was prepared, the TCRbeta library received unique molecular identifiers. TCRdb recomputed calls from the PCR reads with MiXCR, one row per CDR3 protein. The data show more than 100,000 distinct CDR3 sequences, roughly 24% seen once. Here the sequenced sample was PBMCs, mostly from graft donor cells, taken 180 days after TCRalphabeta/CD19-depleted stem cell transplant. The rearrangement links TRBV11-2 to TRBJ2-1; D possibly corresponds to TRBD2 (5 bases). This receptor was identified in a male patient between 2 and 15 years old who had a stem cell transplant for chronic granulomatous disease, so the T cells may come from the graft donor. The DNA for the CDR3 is TGTGCCAGCAGCTTAATGGGGAGCTCCTACAATGAGCAGTTCTTC. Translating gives CASSLMGSSYNEQFF. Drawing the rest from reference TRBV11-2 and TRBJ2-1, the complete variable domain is EAGVAQSPRYKIIEKRQSVAFWCNPISGHATLYWYQQILGQGPKLLIQFQNNGVVDDSQLPKDRFSAERLKGVDSTLKIQPAKLEDSAVYLCASSLMGSSYNEQFFGPGTRLTVL.